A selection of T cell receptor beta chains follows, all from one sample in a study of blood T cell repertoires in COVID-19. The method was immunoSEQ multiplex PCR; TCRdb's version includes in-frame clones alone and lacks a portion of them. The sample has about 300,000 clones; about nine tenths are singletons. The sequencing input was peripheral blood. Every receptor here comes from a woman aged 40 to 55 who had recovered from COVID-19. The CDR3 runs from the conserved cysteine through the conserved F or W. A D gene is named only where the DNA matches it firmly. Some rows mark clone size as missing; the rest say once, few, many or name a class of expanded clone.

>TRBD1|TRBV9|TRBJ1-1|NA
TGTGCCAGCAGCGTAGGAGGCACAGGGGTGAACACTGAAGCTTTCTTT
CASSVGGTGVNTEAFF
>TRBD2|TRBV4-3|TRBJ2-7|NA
TGCGCCAGCAGCCAGGTAGCGGCCGGGGGGACCTCCTACGAGCAGTACTTC
CASSQVAAGGTSYEQYF
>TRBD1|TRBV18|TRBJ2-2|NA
TGTGCCAGCTCACCGGCTAGACAGGGGGCCTACGCCGGGGAGCTGTTTTTT
CASSPARQGAYAGELFF
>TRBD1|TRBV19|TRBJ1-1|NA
TGTGCCAGTGACCGGCGACAGGGCGAGGGTATGGAAGCTTTCTTT
CASDRRQGEGMEAFF
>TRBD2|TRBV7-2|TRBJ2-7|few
TGTGCCAGCAGCTTAGCGCGGAGCGGGGGGGCCCACGAGCAGTACTTC
CASSLARSGGAHEQYF
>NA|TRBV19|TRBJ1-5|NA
TGTGCCAGTAATCTCCAGGTGGGGGCGGCGGGCCAGCCCCAGCATTTT
CASNLQVGAAGQPQHF
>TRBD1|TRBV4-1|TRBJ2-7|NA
TGCGCCAGCAGCCAAGATACCGAGACAGGGTTTACCTACGAGCAGTACTTC
CASSQDTETGFTYEQYF
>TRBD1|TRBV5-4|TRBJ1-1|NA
TGTGCCAGCAGGTCGGACAGGGAAACTGAAGCTTTCTTT
CASRSDRETEAFF
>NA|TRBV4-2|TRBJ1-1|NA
TGTGCCAGCAGCCAAATTTTGGGGGGGTACCCTGAAGCTTTCTTT
CASSQILGGYPEAFF
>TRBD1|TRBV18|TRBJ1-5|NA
TGTGCCAGCTCACCGGGGACAGGGGGTCAGCCCCAGCATTTT
CASSPGTGGQPQHF
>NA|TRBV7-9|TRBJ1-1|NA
TGTGCCAGCACCTGGGGACAAGACACTGAAGCTTTCTTT
CASTWGQDTEAFF
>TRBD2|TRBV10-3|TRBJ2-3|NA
TGTGCCATCAGTGGACTAGCGGGGGTAAGCACAGATACGCAGTATTTT
CAISGLAGVSTDTQYF
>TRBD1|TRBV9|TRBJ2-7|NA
TGTGCCAGCAGCGCCGGACAGGGAATCCACGAGCAGTACTTC
CASSAGQGIHEQYF
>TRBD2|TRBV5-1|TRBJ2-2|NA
TGCGCCAGCAGCTTGGCGGCTAGCGGGGGTCCCAACACCGGGGAGCTGTTTTTT
CASSLAASGGPNTGELFF
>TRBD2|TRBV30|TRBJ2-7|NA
TGTGCCTGGACCCTGACTAGCGGGGAGACCTACGAGCAGTACTTC
CAWTLTSGETYEQYF
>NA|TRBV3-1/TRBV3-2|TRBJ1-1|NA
TGTGCCAGCAGCCAGGGTTTCGGGGGGGAAACTGAAGCTTTCTTT
CASSQGFGGETEAFF
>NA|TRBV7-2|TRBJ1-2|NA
TGTGCCAGCAGCCTTAATTCAGGATATGGCTACACCTTC
CASSLNSGYGYTF
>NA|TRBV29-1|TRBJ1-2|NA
TGCAGCGCCGCAGGGAATTATGGCTACACCTTC
CSAAGNYGYTF
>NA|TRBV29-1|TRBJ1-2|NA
TGCAGCGTTGAAGACCTTTATGAAGGGGGATTGGGCTACACCTTC
CSVEDLYEGGLGYTF
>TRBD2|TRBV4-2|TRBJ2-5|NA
TGTGCCAGCAGCCAAGAACCTAGCGGGGAGACCCAGTACTTC
CASSQEPSGETQYF
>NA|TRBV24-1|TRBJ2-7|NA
TGTGCCACCAGTGTTACTTTGGGCTTCAGCTCCTACGAGCAGTACTTC
CATSVTLGFSSYEQYF
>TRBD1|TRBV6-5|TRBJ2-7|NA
TGTGCCAGCAGTTACTCGACGGGACAGGAGCTCTACGAGCAGTACTTC
CASSYSTGQELYEQYF
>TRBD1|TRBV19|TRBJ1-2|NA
TGTGCCAGTAGTTTATCGGACTATCGGGACAGGGGACCCGTCTATGGCTACACCTTC
CASSLSDYRDRGPVYGYTF
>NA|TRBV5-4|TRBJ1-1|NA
TGTGCCAGCAGCTTGGCACAGGGAAGCACTGAAGCTTTCTTT
CASSLAQGSTEAFF
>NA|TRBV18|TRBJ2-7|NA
TGTGCCAGCTCAAATCGACAGCAGGGCCTGTCCGAGCAGTACTTC
CASSNRQQGLSEQYF
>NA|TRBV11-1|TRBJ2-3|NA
TGTGCCAGCAGCTTAGGACTATTTGATACGCAGTATTTT
CASSLGLFDTQYF
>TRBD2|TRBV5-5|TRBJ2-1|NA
TGTGCCGGAAGGGGGGGACTAGCCGATGAGCAGTTCTTC
CAGRGGLADEQFF